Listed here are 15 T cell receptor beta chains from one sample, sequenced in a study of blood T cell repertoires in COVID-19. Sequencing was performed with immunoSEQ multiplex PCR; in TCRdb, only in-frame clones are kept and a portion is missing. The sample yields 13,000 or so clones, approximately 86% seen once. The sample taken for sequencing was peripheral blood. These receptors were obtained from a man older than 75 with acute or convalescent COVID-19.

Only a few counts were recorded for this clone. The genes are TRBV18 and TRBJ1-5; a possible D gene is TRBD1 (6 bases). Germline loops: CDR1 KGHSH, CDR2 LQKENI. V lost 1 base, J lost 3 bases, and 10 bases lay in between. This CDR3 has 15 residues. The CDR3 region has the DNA TGTGCCAGCTCACCACTTTCAGGGGACAATCAGCCCCAGCATTTT. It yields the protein CASSPLSGDNQPQHF.

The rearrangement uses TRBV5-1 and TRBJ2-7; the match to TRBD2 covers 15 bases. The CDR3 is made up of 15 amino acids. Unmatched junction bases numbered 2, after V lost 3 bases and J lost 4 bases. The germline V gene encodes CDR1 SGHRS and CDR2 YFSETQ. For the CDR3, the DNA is TGCGCCAGCAGCTCGGGACTAGCGGGGGGATACGAGCAGTACTTC. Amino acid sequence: CASSSGLAGGYEQYF.

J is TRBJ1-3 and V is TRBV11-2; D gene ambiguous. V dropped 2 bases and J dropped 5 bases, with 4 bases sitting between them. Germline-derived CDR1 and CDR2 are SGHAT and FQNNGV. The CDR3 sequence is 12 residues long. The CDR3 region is CASSLNRNTIYF. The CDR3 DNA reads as TGTGCCAGCAGCTTAAACAGAAACACCATATATTTT.

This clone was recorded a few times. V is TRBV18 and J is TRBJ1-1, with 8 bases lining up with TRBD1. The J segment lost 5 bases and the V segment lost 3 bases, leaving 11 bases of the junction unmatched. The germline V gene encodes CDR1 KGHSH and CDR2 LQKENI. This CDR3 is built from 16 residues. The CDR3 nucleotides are TGTGCCAGCTCACCTCCCTCAGGGGGCGAGAAGACTGAAGCTTTCTTT. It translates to CASSPPSGGEKTEAFF.

CDR3 coding DNA: TGCAGTGCCAGTCGGGCCCCAGGGGTCGATGAGCAGTTCTTC. The encoded protein is CSASRAPGVDEQFF. The chain is built from TRBV20-1 and TRBJ2-1, with D maybe TRBD1 (6 bases). Trimming took 6 bases from V and 8 from J, leaving 20 bases between them. There are 14 residues in the CDR3. Germline CDR1 reads DFQATT; CDR2 reads SNEGSKA (reference sequence).

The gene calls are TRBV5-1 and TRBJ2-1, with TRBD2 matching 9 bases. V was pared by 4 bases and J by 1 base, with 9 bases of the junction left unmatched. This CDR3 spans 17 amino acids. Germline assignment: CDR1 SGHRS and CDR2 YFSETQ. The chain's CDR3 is CASSLNIAGVSYNEQFF. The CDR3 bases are TGCGCCAGCAGCCTTAATATAGCGGGGGTTTCCTACAATGAGCAGTTCTTC.

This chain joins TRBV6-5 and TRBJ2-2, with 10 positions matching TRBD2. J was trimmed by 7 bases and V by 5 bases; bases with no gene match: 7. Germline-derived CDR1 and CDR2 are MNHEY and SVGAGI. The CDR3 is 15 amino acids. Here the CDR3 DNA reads TGTGCCAGCAGTATTAGCGGGGGGAACCTCGGGGAGCTGTTTTTT. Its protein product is CASSISGGNLGELFF.

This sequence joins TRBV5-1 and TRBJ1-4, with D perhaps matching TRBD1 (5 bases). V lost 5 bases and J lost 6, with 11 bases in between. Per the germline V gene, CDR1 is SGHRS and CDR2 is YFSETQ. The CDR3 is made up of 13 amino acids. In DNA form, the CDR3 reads TGCGCCAGCAGGACAGAAGGGTATGAAAAACTGTTTTTT. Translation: CASRTEGYEKLFF. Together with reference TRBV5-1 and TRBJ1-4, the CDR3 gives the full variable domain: KAGVTQTPRYLIKTRGQQVTLSCSPISGHRSVSWYQQTPGQGLQFLFEYFSETQRNKGNFPGRFSGRQFSNSRSEMNVSTLELGDSALYLCASRTEGYEKLFFGSGTQLSVL.

The CDR3 nucleotides are TGTGCCAGCTCACTAGCAGGGCGGACCAAAAACATTCAGTACTTC. Encoded protein: CASSLAGRTKNIQYF. The chain carries TRBV18 and TRBJ2-4, with a weak D call TRBD1 (5 bases). Trimming removed 4 bases at V and 2 bases at J, with 12 bases between. There are 15 residues in the CDR3. The germline gives CDR1 KGHSH, CDR2 LQKENI. The entire variable domain, with the rest obtained from reference TRBV18 and TRBJ2-4, is as follows: NAGVMQNPRHLVRRRGQEARLRCSPMKGHSHVYWYRQLPEEGLKFMVYLQKENIIDESGMPKERFSAEFPKEGPSILRIQQVVRGDSAAYFCASSLAGRTKNIQYFGAGTRLSVL.

In DNA form, the CDR3 reads TGTGCCAGCAGTTACTCGTCCGGGACAGGGATCTACGAGCAGTACTTC. This translates into CASSYSSGTGIYEQYF. The rearrangement links TRBV6-5 to TRBJ2-7, with 9 bases matching TRBD1. V shed 0 bases, J shed 3 bases, and the junction held 6 bases outside the gene matches. Germline V gene lookup returns CDR1 MNHEY and CDR2 SVGAGI. The CDR3 runs to 16 residues.

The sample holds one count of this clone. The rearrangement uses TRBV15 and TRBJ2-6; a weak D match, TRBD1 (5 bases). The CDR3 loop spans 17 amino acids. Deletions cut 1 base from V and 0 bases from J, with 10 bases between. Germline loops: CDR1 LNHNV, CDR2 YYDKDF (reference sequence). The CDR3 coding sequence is TGTGCCACCAGCAGAGGCTTAGGGGTCTCTGGGGCCAACGTCCTGACTTTC. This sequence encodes CATSRGLGVSGANVLTF.

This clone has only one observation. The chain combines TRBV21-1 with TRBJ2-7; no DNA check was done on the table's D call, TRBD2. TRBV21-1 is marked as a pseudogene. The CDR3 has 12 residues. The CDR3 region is CASSSREGEQYF. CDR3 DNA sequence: TGTGCCAGCAGCAGTCGGGAAGGCGAGCAGTACTTC.

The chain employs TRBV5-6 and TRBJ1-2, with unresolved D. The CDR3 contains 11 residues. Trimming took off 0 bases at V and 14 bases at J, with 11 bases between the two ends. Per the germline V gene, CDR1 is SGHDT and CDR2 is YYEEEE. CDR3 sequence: CASSLGHTRTF. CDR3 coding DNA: TGTGCCAGCAGCTTGGGCCATACGCGTACCTTC.

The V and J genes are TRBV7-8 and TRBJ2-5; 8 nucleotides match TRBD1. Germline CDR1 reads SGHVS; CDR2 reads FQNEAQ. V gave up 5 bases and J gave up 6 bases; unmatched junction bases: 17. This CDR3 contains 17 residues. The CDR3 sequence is CASSLSYIPGGGQTQYF. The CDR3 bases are TGTGCCAGCAGCCTGTCCTATATACCAGGGGGCGGACAGACCCAGTACTTC.

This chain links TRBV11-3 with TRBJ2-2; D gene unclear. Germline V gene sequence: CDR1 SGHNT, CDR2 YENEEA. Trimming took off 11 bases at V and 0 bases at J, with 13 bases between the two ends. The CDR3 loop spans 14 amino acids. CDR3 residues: CAGRALANTGELFF. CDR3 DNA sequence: TGTGCCGGTAGAGCGTTGGCGAACACCGGGGAGCTGTTTTTT.